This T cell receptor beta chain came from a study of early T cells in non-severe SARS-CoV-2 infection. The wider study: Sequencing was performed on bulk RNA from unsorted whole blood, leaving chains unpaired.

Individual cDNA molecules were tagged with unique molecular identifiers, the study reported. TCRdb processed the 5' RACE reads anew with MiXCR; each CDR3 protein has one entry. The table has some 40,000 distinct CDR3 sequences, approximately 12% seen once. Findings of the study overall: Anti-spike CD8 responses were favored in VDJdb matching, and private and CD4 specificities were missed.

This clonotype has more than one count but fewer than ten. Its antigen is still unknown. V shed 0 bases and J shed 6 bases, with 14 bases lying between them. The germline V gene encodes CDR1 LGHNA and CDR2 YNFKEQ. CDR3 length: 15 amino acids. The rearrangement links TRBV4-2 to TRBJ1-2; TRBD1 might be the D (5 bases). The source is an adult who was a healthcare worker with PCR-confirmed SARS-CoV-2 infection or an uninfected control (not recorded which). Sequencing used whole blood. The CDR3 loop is CASSQDIGGVHGYTF. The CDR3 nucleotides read TGTGCCAGCAGCCAAGACATTGGAGGGGTCCATGGCTACACCTTC.